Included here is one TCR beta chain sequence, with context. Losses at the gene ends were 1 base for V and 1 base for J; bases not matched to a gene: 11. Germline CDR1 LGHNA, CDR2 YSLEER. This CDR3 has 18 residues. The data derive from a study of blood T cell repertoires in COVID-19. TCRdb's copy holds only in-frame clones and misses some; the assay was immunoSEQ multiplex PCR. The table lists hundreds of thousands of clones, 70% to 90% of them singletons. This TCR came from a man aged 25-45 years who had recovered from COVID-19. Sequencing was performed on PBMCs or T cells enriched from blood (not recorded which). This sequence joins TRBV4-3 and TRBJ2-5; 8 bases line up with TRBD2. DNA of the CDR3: TGCGCCAGCAGCCAAGGGGGCGGGGGGCAGTTGGGCCAAGAGACCCAGTACTTC. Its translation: CASSQGGGGQLGQETQYF.